These T cell receptor beta chains were read from a single sample in a study of T-cell memory formation after mild COVID-19. In TCRdb, the 5' RACE reads were re-called with MiXCR into one record per CDR3 protein. The sample yields 140,000 to 150,000 distinct CDR3 sequences, about 5.7% seen once. Input material: PBMCs or a T cell subset sorted from them (not recorded which). The receptors originated from an adult woman who had mild COVID-19 (a few samples of this study predate the infection). Cell type and time point are not known. CDR3s include the opening cysteine and the closing phenylalanine or tryptophan. The order of the fields is clone size, V gene, CDR3 protein. A clone size is listed for some rows: how often the clone was seen (once, few, many), or a class if it is expanded.

- | TRBV11-2 | CASSLDGVDGYTF
- | TRBV24-1 | CATSASGTSEETQYF
many | TRBV6-5 | CASSSGQGANSPLHF
many | TRBV18 | CASSEQGEGEQYF
many | TRBV13 | CASSSPWTSGRAGSYNEQFF
few | TRBV7-2 | CASSSPGGVNSPLHF
- | TRBV12-3/TRBV12-4 | CASNRGVGNQPQHF
few | TRBV30 | CAWNPRGTTDTQYF
few | TRBV29-1 | CSVSGQGTNVLTF
- | TRBV5-4 | CASSLGREVDTQYF
few | TRBV18 | CASSTRDGMNTEAFF
many | TRBV7-2 | CASSLGGAGGPPAYYEQYF
many | TRBV12-3/TRBV12-4 | CASSRTGEAGANVLTF
many | TRBV7-6 | CASSPQPGQGSAQYF
few | TRBV9 | CASSAPGPTQYF
many | TRBV27 | CASSLPLGISTYEQYF
many | TRBV15 | CATSSERTSSDTQYF
- | TRBV7-3 | CASSLTPYGLAVTDTQYF
many | TRBV18 | CASSPWDYGYTF
many | TRBV27 | CASSSWGQGYTF
- | TRBV4-1 | CASSQPKEGGAGGYTF
- | TRBV1 | CTSSPCIGSTLVPRNTEAFF
few | TRBV6-1 | CASDRGYNGELFF
- | TRBV3-1 | CASSHYRLSGKARADTQYF
few | TRBV20-1 | CSVGRTGNTIYF
- | TRBV7-8 | CASSPQRVENTEAFF
many | TRBV7-2 | CASSAGLAGGWSYNEQFF
many | TRBV30 | CAWTLPGTSAGSETQYF
many | TRBV7-2 | CASSYPSGVKDTQYF
many | TRBV7-2 | CASSSVGGGYNEQFF
- | TRBV18 | CASSPGQGAVGEQYF
many | TRBV11-3 | CASSLGSETQYF
many | TRBV5-1 | CASSLALSSSYNEQFF
few | TRBV4-2 | CASSQGTGTSEIQYF
many | TRBV4-1 | CASSQEGTSGGAWETQYF
many | TRBV5-1 | CASSPGGREETQYF
many | TRBV5-1 | CASSPLSGGPADTQYF
many | TRBV29-1 | CSVSSGGQNYGYTF